Reported below is one T cell receptor (beta chain). Method: immunoSEQ multiplex PCR; TCRdb's copy keeps in-frame clones and lacks some. The table includes about 150,000 clones, 75% to 85% detected once. The data originate from a study of blood T cell repertoires in COVID-19. The clonotype comes from a woman aged 55-70 years with COVID-19, enrolled during active disease. Sequencing was carried out using peripheral blood.

CDR3 region: CASSDDQVIQETQYF. CDR3 DNA: TGTGCCAGCAGCGACGACCAGGTGATCCAAGAGACCCAGTACTTC. J is TRBJ2-5 and V is TRBV3-1 (or the pseudogene TRBV3-2); D uncertain. The CDR3 loop spans 15 amino acids. Looked up from germline, CDR1 is LGHDT and CDR2 is YNNKEL (reference sequence). Trimming took off 5 bases at V and 1 base at J, with 14 bases between the two ends.